The 4 T cell receptor beta chains below come from one sample, sequenced in a study of T cells expressing NK-cell markers. Using the 5' RACE reads, TCRdb records one entry per CDR3 protein without DNA. Its listing shows approximately 150,000 distinct CDR3 sequences. The sample was blood T cells: a sorted CD56 or NKG2C T cell subset, CD4+ or CD8+ T cells, or bulk PBMC T cells (not recorded which). These receptors were collected from a woman aged 18-70 years in good health.

V and J are TRBV7-3 and TRBJ2-2. The germline CDR1 and CDR2 sequences are SGHTA and FQGTGA. The CDR3 has 14 amino acids. CDR3 in amino acids: CASSRTPNTGELFF.

This sequence joins TRBV5-1 and TRBJ1-2; TCRdb's assignment of TRBD1 cannot be checked, as there is no DNA. The germline CDR1 and CDR2 sequences are SGHRS and YFSETQ. The CDR3 is made up of 15 amino acids. CDR3 region: CASSFRTDSNYGYTF. The entire variable domain, with the rest obtained from reference TRBV5-1 and TRBJ1-2, is as follows: KAGVTQTPRYLIKTRGQQVTLSCSPISGHRSVSWYQQTPGQGLQFLFEYFSETQRNKGNFPGRFSGRQFSNSRSEMNVSTLELGDSALYLCASSFRTDSNYGYTFGSGTRLTVV.

The chain combines TRBV12-3 or TRBV12-4 with TRBJ1-1; there is no DNA to check the TCRdb D call of TRBD1. The CDR3 has 14 residues. The CDR3 sequence is CASRRQVGDTEAFF.

V gene TRBV6-5 combines with J gene TRBJ2-1; the D call of TRBD2 rests on TCRdb alone, since no DNA is present to check it. The CDR3 length is 16 residues. Germline values: CDR1 MNHEY, CDR2 SVGAGI. The CDR3: CASTLAGGREYNEQFF.